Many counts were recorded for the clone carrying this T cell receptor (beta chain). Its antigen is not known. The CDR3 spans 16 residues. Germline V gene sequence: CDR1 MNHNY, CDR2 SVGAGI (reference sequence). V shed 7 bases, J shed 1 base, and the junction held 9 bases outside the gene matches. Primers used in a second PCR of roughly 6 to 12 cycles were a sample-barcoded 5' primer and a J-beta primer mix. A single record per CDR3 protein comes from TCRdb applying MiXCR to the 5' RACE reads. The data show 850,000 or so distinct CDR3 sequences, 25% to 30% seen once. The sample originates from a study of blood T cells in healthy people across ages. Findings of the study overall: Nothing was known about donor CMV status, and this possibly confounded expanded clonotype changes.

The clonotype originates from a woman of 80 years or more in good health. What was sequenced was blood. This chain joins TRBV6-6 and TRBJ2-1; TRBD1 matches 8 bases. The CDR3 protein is CASTSAYRGSYNEQFF. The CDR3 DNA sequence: TGTGCCAGCACCTCTGCGTACAGGGGGTCCTACAATGAGCAGTTCTTC.